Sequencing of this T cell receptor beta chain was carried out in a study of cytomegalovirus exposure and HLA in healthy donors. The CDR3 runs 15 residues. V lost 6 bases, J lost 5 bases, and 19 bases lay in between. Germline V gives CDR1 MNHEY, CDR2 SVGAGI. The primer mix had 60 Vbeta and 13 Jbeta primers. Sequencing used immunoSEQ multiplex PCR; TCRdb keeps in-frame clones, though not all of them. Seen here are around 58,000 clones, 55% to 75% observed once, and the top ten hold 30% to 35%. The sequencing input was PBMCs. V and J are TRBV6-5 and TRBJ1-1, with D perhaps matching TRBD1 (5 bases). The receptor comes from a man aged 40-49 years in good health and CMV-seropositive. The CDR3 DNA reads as TGTGCCAGCAGACCAACCTCTAAGCAGGGAACTGAAGCTTTCTTT. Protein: CASRPTSKQGTEAFF.